The 19 T cell receptor beta chains reported below all come from one sample, sequenced in a study of CD8+ T cells in alopecia areata. The sequencing template was cDNA reverse transcribed from extracted RNA. Only in-frame clones appear in the TCRdb table, and some are missing; sequencing was by immunoSEQ multiplex PCR. The data show 80,000 or so clones, 66% seen once. This sample's treatment: oral pan-JAK inhibitor, 5-10 mg twice daily. The sample consisted of CD8+ T cells sorted from blood, taken at week 24, from a patient treated with tofacitinib. The receptors stem from a human donor with alopecia areata.

The CDR3 is CSVDRDVAQYF. The CDR3 DNA sequence: TGCAGCGTTGACCGAGATGTGGCCCAGTACTTC. The chain has TRBV29-1 and TRBJ2-5; D gene ambiguous. The CDR3 spans 11 residues. Trimming cost V 3 bases and J 9 bases, with 11 bases left between them. The germline CDR1 and CDR2 sequences are SQVTM and ANQGSEA.

The chain's CDR3 is CASGAGAPYNEQFF. The CDR3 DNA follows: TGTGCCAGCGGGGCGGGAGCGCCCTACAATGAGCAGTTCTTC. The chain combines TRBV27 with TRBJ2-1, with 7 bases lining up with TRBD2. The J segment lost 2 bases and the V segment lost 8 bases, leaving 6 bases of the junction unmatched. Looked up from germline, CDR1 is MNHEY and CDR2 is SMNVEV (reference sequence). The CDR3 extends over 14 amino acids.

This chain connects TRBV5-1 to TRBJ2-7; D call uncertain. CDR1 and CDR2 from the germline V gene are SGHRS and YFSETQ. The V end was cut by 4 bases, the J end by 3 bases, with 20 bases between. The CDR3 is 16 amino acids. The CDR3 loop is CASSVVVGPHRYEQYF. As DNA, the CDR3 is TGCGCCAGCAGCGTGGTCGTCGGGCCTCATCGCTACGAGCAGTACTTC.

This clone occurred once. The CDR3 protein is CASSSPLAGDEQYF. The CDR3 bases are TGTGCCAGCAGCTCCCCGCTGGCAGGGGACGAGCAGTACTTC. V is TRBV7-9 and J is TRBJ2-7; D possibly corresponds to TRBD1 (6 bases). Trimming took 4 bases from V and 5 from J, leaving 15 bases between them. The CDR3 runs 14 residues. Germline V gene lookup returns CDR1 SEHNR and CDR2 FQNEAQ (reference sequence).

The V and J genes are TRBV27 and TRBJ1-1; 9 nucleotides match TRBD1. This CDR3 spans 14 amino acids. Looked up from germline, CDR1 is MNHEY and CDR2 is SMNVEV (reference sequence). Trimming took 4 bases from V and 5 from J; bases not matched to a gene: 5. CDR3 sequence reads: CASSYSQGATEAFF. The CDR3 bases are TGTGCCAGCAGTTACTCACAGGGGGCAACTGAAGCTTTCTTT.

This clone has a handful of counts. The chain combines TRBV27 with TRBJ2-7; 7 positions agree with TRBD1. Germline-derived CDR1 and CDR2 are MNHEY and SMNVEV (reference sequence). The CDR3 is made up of 14 amino acids. Trimming took 7 bases from V and 2 from J; bases not matched to a gene: 8. The CDR3, as DNA: TGTGCCAGCACATGGGCAGGGGGTGCCTACGAGCAGTACTTC. Translation: CASTWAGGAYEQYF.

The chain joins TRBV5-1 to TRBJ1-1, with D perhaps matching TRBD1 (5 bases). V was pared by 1 base and J by 5 bases, with 12 bases between. From germline, CDR1 is SGHRS and CDR2 YFSETQ. CDR3 length: 14 residues. The CDR3, as DNA: TGCGCCAGCAGCTTGAGGACTGAGGGGACTGAAGCTTTCTTT. Residues: CASSLRTEGTEAFF.

The J gene is TRBJ2-1, the V gene TRBV6-5; possibly TRBD1 for D (5 bases). The CDR3 is 14 residues long. CDR1 MNHEY and CDR2 SVGAGI come from the germline V gene. V dropped 2 bases and J dropped 3 bases, with 8 bases sitting between them. Here the CDR3 DNA reads TGTGCCAGCAGTTACCGGCAGGGCTACAATGAGCAGTTCTTC. This encodes CASSYRQGYNEQFF.

The genes are TRBV27 and TRBJ2-5; 8 bases match TRBD1. The J call is uncertain, as TRBJ2-7 better fits the DNA end. The CDR3 is made up of 15 amino acids. Germline CDR1 MNHEY, CDR2 SMNVEV (reference sequence). The CDR3 here is CASSSGQGDSYEQYF. CDR3 nucleotides: TGTGCCAGCAGTTCCGGACAGGGTGATTCCTACGAGCAGTACTTC.

V gene TRBV6-5 combines with J gene TRBJ1-5; D is undetermined. The CDR3 covers 15 residues. Per germline, CDR1 MNHEY and CDR2 SVGAGI. The germline V and J ends were trimmed by 0 bases and 6 bases, with 12 bases remaining between them. The CDR3 loop reads CASSYSKDYSQPQHF. CDR3 DNA sequence: TGTGCCAGCAGTTACTCGAAGGACTATTCTCAGCCCCAGCATTTT.

The gene calls are TRBV27 and TRBJ2-2; possibly TRBD1 or TRBD2 for D (5 bases each). Looked up from germline, CDR1 is MNHEY and CDR2 is SMNVEV (reference sequence). CDR3 length: 13 amino acids. V was cut by 6 bases and J by 4 bases, with 9 bases left in between. The CDR3 DNA reads as TGTGCCAGCAGACAGGCGGGCACCGGGGAGCTGTTTTTT. Translating gives CASRQAGTGELFF.

The V call is TRBV4-1, the J call TRBJ2-1; D might be TRBD1 (6 bases). Germline assignment: CDR1 MGHRA and CDR2 YSYEKL. V was trimmed by 0 bases and J by 7 bases, leaving 19 bases between them. This CDR3 is 17 amino acids long. The CDR3: CASSQDRVDSFSNEQFF. Here the CDR3 DNA reads TGCGCCAGCAGCCAAGATAGGGTGGACAGTTTCAGTAATGAGCAGTTCTTC.

The chain carries TRBV6-5 and TRBJ2-3; 11 bases line up with TRBD2. Trimming cost V 4 bases and J 3 bases; bases outside gene matches: 3. CDR3 length: 15 residues. CDR1 is MNHEY and CDR2 is SVGAGI in the germline V gene. CDR3 amino acids: CASSFRTSGTDTQYF. CDR3 bases: TGTGCCAGCAGTTTCCGGACTAGCGGGACAGATACGCAGTATTTT.

V and J are TRBV11-2 and TRBJ1-6, with D possibly matching TRBD1 (5 bases). The germline V gene has CDR1 SGHAT and CDR2 FQNNGV. V was cut by 4 bases and J by 7 bases, with 14 bases left in between. This CDR3 spans 15 amino acids. CDR3 DNA: TGTGCCAGCAGCTCTCGGGACGGTCCCAATTCACCCCTCCACTTT. Translating gives CASSSRDGPNSPLHF.

J is TRBJ2-7 and V is TRBV7-2; D is uncertain. V lost 3 bases to trimming and J lost 0 bases, with 12 bases between them. The CDR3 has 15 amino acids. CDR1 and CDR2 from the germline V gene are SGHTA and FQGNSA. The CDR3 is CASSFYTQSSYEQYF. The CDR3 DNA follows: TGTGCCAGCAGCTTTTACACCCAGAGCTCCTACGAGCAGTACTTC.

The chain uses TRBV11-2 and TRBJ2-5; D not certain. V lost 7 bases and J 4 bases, leaving 19 bases between the germline ends. This CDR3 contains 15 residues. CDR1 and CDR2 from the germline V gene are SGHAT and FQNNGV. CDR3 bases: TGTGCCAGCACCCAGACGTACTGGCCACGAGAGACCCAGTACTTC. Its translation is CASTQTYWPRETQYF.

In this sample, this clone turned up a few times. CDR3 DNA: TGCGCCAGCAGCCAACCCGGGAATTCCTACGAGCAGTACTTC. It codes for CASSQPGNSYEQYF. This chain links TRBV4-1 with TRBJ2-7; tentatively, D is TRBD2 (5 bases). Germline loops: CDR1 MGHRA, CDR2 YSYEKL. This CDR3 has 14 residues. V was pared by 2 bases and J by 1 base, with 9 bases between.

The CDR3 DNA reads TGTGCCAGCAGCTTGAACCCAGGGGCTGTCGGCGAGCAGTACTTC. It yields the protein CASSLNPGAVGEQYF. The J gene is TRBJ2-7, the V gene TRBV7-9, with D tentatively TRBD1 (6 bases). This CDR3 has 15 residues. V lost 3 bases and J lost 6, with 18 bases in between. Per germline, CDR1 SEHNR and CDR2 FQNEAQ (reference sequence).

The chain links TRBV19 to TRBJ1-2; 7 nucleotides match TRBD1. V lost 7 bases, J lost 7 bases, and 21 bases stayed unmatched. Looked up from germline, CDR1 is LNHDA and CDR2 is SQIVND (reference sequence). This CDR3 is 17 amino acids long. The CDR3 nucleotides read TGTGCCAGTACCCACTTACGACAGGGACAGCTGATCTTTGGCTACACCTTC. Translation gives CASTHLRQGQLIFGYTF.